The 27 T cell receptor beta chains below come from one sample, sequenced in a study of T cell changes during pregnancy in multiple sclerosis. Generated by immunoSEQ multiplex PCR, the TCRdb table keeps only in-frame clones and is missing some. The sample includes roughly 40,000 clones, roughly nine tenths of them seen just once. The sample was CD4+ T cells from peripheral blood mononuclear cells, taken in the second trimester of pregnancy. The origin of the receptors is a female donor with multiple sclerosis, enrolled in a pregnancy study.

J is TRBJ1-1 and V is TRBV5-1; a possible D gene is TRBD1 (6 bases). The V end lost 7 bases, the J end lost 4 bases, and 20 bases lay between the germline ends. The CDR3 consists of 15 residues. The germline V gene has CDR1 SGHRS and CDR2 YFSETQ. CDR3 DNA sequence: TGCGCCAGCGGAACACCAGGGGTAGGGGTCACTGAAGCTTTCTTT. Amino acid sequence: CASGTPGVGVTEAFF.

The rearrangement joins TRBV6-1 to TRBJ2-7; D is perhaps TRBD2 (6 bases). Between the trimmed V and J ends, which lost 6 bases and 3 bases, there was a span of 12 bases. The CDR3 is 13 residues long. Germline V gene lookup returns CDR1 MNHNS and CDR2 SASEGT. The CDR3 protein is CASRAGKGYEQYF. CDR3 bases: TGTGCCAGCAGGGCGGGAAAAGGCTACGAGCAGTACTTC.

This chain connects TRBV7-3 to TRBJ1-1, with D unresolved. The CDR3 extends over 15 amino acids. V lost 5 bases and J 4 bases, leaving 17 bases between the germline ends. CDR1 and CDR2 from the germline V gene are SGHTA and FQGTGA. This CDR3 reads CASSPDTGAFTEAFF. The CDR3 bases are TGTGCCAGCAGCCCCGACACGGGAGCCTTCACTGAAGCTTTCTTT.

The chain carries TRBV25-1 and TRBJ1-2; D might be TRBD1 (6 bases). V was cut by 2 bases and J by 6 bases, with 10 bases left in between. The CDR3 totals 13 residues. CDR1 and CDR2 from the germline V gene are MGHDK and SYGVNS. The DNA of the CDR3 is TGTGCCAGCAGTGAAGGGACACACCATGGCTACACCTTC. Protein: CASSEGTHHGYTF.

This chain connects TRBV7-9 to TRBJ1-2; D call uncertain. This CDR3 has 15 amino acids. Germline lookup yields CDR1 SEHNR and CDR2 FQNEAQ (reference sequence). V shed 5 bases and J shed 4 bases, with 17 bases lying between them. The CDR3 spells CASSPFSGLGYGYTF. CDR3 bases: TGTGCCAGCAGCCCGTTTAGTGGGCTTGGCTATGGCTACACCTTC.

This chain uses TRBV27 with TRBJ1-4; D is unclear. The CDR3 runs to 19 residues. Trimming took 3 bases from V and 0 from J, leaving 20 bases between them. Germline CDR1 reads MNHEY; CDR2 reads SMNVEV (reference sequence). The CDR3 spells CASSFNRNTAVATNEKLFF. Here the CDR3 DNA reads TGTGCCAGCAGTTTCAACCGGAACACGGCGGTAGCAACTAATGAAAAACTGTTTTTT.

The CDR3 loop reads CASSLAGRPDGYTF. In DNA form, the CDR3 reads TGTGCCAGCAGCTTAGCGGGCCGCCCGGATGGCTACACCTTC. The chain is built from TRBV7-9 and TRBJ1-2; D gene ambiguous. Trimming removed 0 bases at V and 6 bases at J, with 11 bases between. CDR1 is SEHNR and CDR2 is FQNEAQ in the germline V gene (reference sequence). The CDR3 extends over 14 amino acids.

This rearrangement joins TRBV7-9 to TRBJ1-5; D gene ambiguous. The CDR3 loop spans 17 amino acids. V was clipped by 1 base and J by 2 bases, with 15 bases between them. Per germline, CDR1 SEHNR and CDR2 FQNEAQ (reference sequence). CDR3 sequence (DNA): TGTGCCAGCAGCTTAGGGTCAGGTCCTTCGGGCAATCAGCCCCAGCATTTT. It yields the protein CASSLGSGPSGNQPQHF. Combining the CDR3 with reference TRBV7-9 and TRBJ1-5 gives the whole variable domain DTGVSQNPRHKITKRGQNVTFRCDPISEHNRLYWYRQTLGQGPEFLTYFQNEAQLEKSRLLSDRFSAERPKGSFSTLEIQRTEQGDSAMYLCASSLGSGPSGNQPQHFGDGTRLSIL.

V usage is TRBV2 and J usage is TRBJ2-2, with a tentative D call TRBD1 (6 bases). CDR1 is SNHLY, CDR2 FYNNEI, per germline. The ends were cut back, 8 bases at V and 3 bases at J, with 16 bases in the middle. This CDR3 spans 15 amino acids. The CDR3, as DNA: TGTGCCAGCGGGACAATCCCGGCGGACACCGGGGAGCTGTTTTTT. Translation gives CASGTIPADTGELFF.

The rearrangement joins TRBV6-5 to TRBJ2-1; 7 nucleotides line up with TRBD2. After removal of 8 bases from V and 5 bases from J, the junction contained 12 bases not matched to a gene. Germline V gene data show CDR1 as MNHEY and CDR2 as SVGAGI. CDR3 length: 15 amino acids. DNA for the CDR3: TGTGCCAGCCCGCCCGGGAGCGGGACCCACAATGAGCAGTTCTTC. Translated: CASPPGSGTHNEQFF.

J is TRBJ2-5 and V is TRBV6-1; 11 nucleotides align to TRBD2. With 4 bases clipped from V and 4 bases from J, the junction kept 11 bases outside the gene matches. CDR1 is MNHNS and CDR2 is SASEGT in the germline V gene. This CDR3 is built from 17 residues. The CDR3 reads CASSVGSGRAWGETQYF. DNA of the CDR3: TGTGCCAGCAGTGTGGGTAGCGGGAGGGCCTGGGGAGAGACCCAGTACTTC.

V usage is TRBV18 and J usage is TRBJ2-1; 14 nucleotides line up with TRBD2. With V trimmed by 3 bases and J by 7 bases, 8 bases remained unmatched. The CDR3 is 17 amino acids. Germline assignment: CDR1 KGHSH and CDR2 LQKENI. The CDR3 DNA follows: TGTGCCAGCTCACCTCCCGGACTAGCGGGAGGACTTAATGAGCAGTTCTTC. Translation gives CASSPPGLAGGLNEQFF. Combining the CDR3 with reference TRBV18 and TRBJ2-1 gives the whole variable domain NAGVMQNPRHLVRRRGQEARLRCSPMKGHSHVYWYRQLPEEGLKFMVYLQKENIIDESGMPKERFSAEFPKEGPSILRIQQVVRGDSAAYFCASSPPGLAGGLNEQFFGPGTRLTVL.

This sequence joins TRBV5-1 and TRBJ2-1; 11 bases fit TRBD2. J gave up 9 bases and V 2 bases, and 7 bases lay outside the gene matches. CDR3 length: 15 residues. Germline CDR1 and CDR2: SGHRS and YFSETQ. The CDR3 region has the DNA TGCGCCAGCAGCTTTAGACTAGCGGGATCCAGTGAGCAGTTCTTC. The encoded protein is CASSFRLAGSSEQFF.

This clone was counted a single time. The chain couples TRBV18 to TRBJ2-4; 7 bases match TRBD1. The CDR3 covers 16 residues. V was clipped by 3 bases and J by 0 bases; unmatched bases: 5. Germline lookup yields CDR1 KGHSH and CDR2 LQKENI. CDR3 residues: CASSPRDSLAKNIQYF. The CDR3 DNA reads TGTGCCAGCTCACCCCGGGACAGCTTAGCCAAAAACATTCAGTACTTC.

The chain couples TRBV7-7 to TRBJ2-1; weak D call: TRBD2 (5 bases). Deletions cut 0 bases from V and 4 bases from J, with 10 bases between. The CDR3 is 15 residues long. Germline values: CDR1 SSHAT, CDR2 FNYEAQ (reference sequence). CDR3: CASSLAGDGYNEQFF. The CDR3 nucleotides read TGTGCCAGCAGCTTAGCGGGAGACGGATACAATGAGCAGTTCTTC.

CDR3 sequence reads: CASSVGQGGVLTF. The CDR3 region has the DNA TGTGCCAGCAGCGTAGGACAGGGAGGCGTCCTGACTTTC. The chain couples TRBV9 to TRBJ2-6; TRBD1 might be the D (7 bases). CDR1 SGDLS and CDR2 YYNGEE come from the germline V gene. CDR3 length equals 13 residues. V lost 0 bases and J lost 12, with 10 bases in between.

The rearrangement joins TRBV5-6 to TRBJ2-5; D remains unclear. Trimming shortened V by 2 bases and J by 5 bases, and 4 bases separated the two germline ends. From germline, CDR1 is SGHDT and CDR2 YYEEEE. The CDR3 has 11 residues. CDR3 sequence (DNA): TGTGCCAGCAGCTTTCTGGAGACCCAGTACTTC. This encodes CASSFLETQYF.

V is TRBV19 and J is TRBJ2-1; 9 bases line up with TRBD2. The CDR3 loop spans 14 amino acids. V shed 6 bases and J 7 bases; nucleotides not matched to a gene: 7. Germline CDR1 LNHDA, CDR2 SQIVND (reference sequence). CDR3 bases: TGTGCCAGTAGCTCTAGCGGGACCTTTAATGAGCAGTTCTTC. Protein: CASSSSGTFNEQFF.

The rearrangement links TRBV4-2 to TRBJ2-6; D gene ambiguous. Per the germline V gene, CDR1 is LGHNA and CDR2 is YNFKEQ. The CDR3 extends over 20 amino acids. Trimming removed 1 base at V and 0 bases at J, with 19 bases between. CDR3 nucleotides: TGTGCCAGCAGCCAAGCTGAGATGGGCAGATCAAGCTCTGGGGCCAACGTCCTGACTTTC. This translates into CASSQAEMGRSSSGANVLTF.

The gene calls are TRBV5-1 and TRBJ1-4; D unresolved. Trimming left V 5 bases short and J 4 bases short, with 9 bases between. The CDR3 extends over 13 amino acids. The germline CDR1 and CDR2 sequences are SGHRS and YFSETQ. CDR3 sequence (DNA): TGCGCCAGCAGTGTACAGTTTAATGAAAAACTGTTTTTT. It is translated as CASSVQFNEKLFF.

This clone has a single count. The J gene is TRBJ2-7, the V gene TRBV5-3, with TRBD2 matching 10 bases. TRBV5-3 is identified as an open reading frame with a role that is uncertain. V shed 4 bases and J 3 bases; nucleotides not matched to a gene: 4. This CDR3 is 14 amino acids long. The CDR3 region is CARSVPSGSYEQYF. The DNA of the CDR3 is TGTGCCAGAAGCGTCCCTAGCGGGAGCTACGAGCAGTACTTC.

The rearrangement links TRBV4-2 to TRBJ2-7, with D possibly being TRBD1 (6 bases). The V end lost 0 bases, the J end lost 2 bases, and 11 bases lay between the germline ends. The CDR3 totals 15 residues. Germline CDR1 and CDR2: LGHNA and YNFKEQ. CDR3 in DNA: TGTGCCAGCAGCCAAGATTTCCCAGGGGCCTACGAGCAGTACTTC. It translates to CASSQDFPGAYEQYF.

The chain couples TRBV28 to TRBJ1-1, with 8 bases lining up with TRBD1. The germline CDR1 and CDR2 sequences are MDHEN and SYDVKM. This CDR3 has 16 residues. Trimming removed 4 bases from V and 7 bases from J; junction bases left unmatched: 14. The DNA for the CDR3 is TGTGCCAGCAGTTCCATTGGGGATACAGGGGGTCTTGAAGCTTTCTTT. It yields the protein CASSSIGDTGGLEAFF.

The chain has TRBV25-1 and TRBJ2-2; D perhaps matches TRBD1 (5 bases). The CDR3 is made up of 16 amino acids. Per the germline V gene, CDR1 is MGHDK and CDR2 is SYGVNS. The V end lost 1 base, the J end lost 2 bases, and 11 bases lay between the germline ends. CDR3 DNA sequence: TGTGCCAGCAGTGAATGGGGCGGCAGCAACACCGGGGAGCTGTTTTTT. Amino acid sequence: CASSEWGGSNTGELFF.

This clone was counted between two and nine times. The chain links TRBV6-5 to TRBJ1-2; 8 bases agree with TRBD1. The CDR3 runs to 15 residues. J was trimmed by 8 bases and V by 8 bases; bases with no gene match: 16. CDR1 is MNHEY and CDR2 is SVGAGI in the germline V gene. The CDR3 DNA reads TGTGCCAGCGGGACGGGGAACAGGGGGGTCAAAGGCTACACCTTC. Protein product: CASGTGNRGVKGYTF.

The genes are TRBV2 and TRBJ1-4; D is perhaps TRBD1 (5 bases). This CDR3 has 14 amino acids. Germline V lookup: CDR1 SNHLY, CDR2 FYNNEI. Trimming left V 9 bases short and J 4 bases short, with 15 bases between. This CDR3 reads CARANGGNNEKLFF. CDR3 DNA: TGTGCCAGAGCGAACGGGGGGAATAATGAAAAACTGTTTTTT.

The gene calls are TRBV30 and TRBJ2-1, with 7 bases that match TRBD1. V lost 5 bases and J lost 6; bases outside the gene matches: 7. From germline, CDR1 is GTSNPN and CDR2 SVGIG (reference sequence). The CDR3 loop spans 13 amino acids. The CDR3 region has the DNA TGTGCCTGGGACAGGGCCCAGGGCAATGAGCAGTTCTTC. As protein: CAWDRAQGNEQFF.